This section outlines one T cell receptor (beta chain) sequence together with its context. It lacks a known antigen. No per-base quality is available; no much larger clone lies one base away. This entry belongs to a study of T cells in localized non-small cell lung cancer (dated by TCRdb to the early 2020s). With respect to the entire study: Comparing tumors with uninvolved tumor-adjacent lungs, the study looked at the T cell repertoires of 236 patients with early-stage NSCLC. The cohort comprised some 220 treatment-naïve NSCLC patients with resected, localized lung tumors. A mean age of around 66 years was recorded for the NSCLC patients, of whom 129 were male and 100 to 110 were female. Here is what the overall study found, with its caveats: Because multi-region tumor sequencing was not done, intratumor heterogeneity could not be ruled out. Uninvolved tumor-adjacent lung showed the highest T cell clonality, higher than tumor, which suggests more focused antigenic responses in the uninvolved tumor-adjacent lung. Because the study design was exploratory, TCR variables were selected using unadjusted p-values without false-discovery rate correction. A median of around 62 of the top 100 tumor clones turned up in the paired uninvolved adjacent lung, and some 28 of those clones also ranked among the top 100 of that same adjacent lung. Longer overall survival was associated with higher T cell density in blood, whereas shorter survival was associated with higher clonality in adjacent lung.

The immunoSEQ Assay was used to sequence TCR beta CDR3 regions from DNA. On the authors' methods: T cell density was computed as TCR beta template counts normalized to usable DNA estimated by amplifying housekeeping genes. The preseqR package was used to estimate richness by extrapolating to 400,000 templates for PBMC samples and to 120,000 templates for tissue samples. Clonality was calculated as one minus Pielou's evenness. Differential abundance testing on productive amino-acid clonotypes, with a minimum total count of 5 and an alpha of 0.1, was used to identify tissue-enriched TCRs. The Jaccard Index and the Morisita Overlap Index were used to quantify repertoire overlap between compartments. GLIPH clustered TCR beta CDR3s with public tetramer-defined viral CDR3s; viral motifs required at least three viral sequences plus V-gene enrichment. TCRdb limited this immuneACCESS table to in-frame rearrangements with V and J called. A share of clones is missing; checked studies link under half to unresolved V genes, and the rest is unexplained. That table furnishes V, J and clone size, whereas the DNA furnished D and trimming. The sample table records 25,000 to 35,000 clones; roughly nine tenths of these occur just once. Clones ranked in the top ten supply approximately 5.4% of the sample.

At diagnosis, peripheral blood, uninvolved tumor-adjacent lung and tumor were collected and stored as a combination of fresh-frozen and FFPE material. For TCR repertoire profiling, blood samples were analyzed in the form of peripheral blood mononuclear cells. The sequenced sample was PBMCs, obtained before any cancer treatment. The sequence came from a man between 40 and 70 years old with stage II lung adenocarcinoma.

The sequenced DNA: TGTGCCAGCAGTGACTGGCCCAGACCCCAGCATTTT. This gives the protein CASSDWPRPQHF. The chain uses TRBV2 and TRBJ1-5, with the D gene uncertain. Per the germline V gene, SNHLY is the CDR1 and FYNNEI is the CDR2. Trimming removed 3 bases from V and 10 bases from J, leaving 10 bases between the germline ends. The CDR3, cysteine through phenylalanine, is 12 amino acids long. Left in the record is the CDR3 DNA by itself, 36 bases read in frame from the first base.